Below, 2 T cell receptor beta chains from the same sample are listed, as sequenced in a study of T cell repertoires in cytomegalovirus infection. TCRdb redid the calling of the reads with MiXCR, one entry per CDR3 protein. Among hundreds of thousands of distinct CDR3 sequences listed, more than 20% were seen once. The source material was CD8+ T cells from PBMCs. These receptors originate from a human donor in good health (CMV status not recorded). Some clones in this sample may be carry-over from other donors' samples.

This CDR3 reads CASGFPGEGNYGYTF. CDR3 bases: TGTGCCAGCGGCTTCCCAGGGGAGGGGAACTATGGCTACACCTTC. The V and J genes are TRBV27 and TRBJ1-2, with a weak D call TRBD1 (6 bases). The germline gives CDR1 MNHEY, CDR2 SMNVEV (reference sequence). The CDR3 has 15 residues. Between the trimmed V and J ends, which lost 8 bases and 2 bases, there was a span of 18 bases.

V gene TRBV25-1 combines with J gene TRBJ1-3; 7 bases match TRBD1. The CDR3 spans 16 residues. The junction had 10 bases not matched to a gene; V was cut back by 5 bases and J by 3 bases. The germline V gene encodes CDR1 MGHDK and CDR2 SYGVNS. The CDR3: CASSHWDSRFGNTIYF. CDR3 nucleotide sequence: TGTGCCAGCAGTCATTGGGACAGTCGCTTTGGAAACACCATATATTTT.